This is a list of T cell receptor beta chains from one sample in a study of control samples from healthy donors and cancer patients. TCRdb keeps only in-frame clones here, not all; method: immunoSEQ multiplex PCR. The sample lists about 13,000 clones; 75% to 85% were seen once. The sample consisted of formalin-fixed, paraffin-embedded tissue. The origin of the receptors is a male donor with melanoma. Each CDR3 is given with its conserved first and last residue. A D gene is named only where the DNA matches it firmly. Some rows have no size entry. The others give once, few or many, or a class for an expanded clone.

D	J	V	size	DNA	CDR3
NA	TRBJ1-1	TRBV6-4	NA	TGTGCCAGCAGAGCAATACAGGGGAACACTGAAGCTTTCTTT	CASRAIQGNTEAFF
NA	TRBJ1-4	TRBV18	NA	TGTGCCAGCTCACCCCTCTCTGGGAATAATGAAAAACTGTTTTTT	CASSPLSGNNEKLFF
TRBD2	TRBJ2-3	TRBV19	NA	TGTGCCAGTACCCTGCGGGGGAGCACAGATACGCAGTATTTT	CASTLRGSTDTQYF
NA	TRBJ1-2	TRBV6-5	NA	TGTGCCAGCAGGCATTCCTATGGCTACACCTTC	CASRHSYGYTF
NA	TRBJ2-1	TRBV19	NA	TGTGCCAGTAGTATACGGCCGGAAAATGAGCAGTTCTTC	CASSIRPENEQFF
TRBD1	TRBJ2-6	TRBV6-2/TRBV6-3	NA	TGTGCCAGCAGTTCGGGGGGACAGGGCCGGGCCAACGTCCTGACTTTC	CASSSGGQGRANVLTF
NA	TRBJ1-5	TRBV19	NA	TGTGCCAGTAGTATAGGTTATAGCAATCAGCCCCAGCATTTT	CASSIGYSNQPQHF
NA	TRBJ1-5	TRBV19	NA	TGTGCCAGTTCATACGGAAGGAACAATCAGCCCCAGCATTTT	CASSYGRNNQPQHF
NA	TRBJ2-1	TRBV5-4	NA	TGTGCCAGCAGCTTAAGGCAGAACAATGAGCAGTTCTTC	CASSLRQNNEQFF
NA	TRBJ2-2	TRBV2	NA	TGTGCCAACAGTGTTAACGATTTAGGCACCGGGGAGCTGTTTTTT	CANSVNDLGTGELFF
NA	TRBJ1-5	TRBV28	NA	TGTGCCAGCAGCCCTGCCCGGGGTTTAGGGCCTCAGCCCCAGCATTTT	CASSPARGLGPQPQHF
NA	TRBJ1-5	TRBV29-1	NA	TGCAGCGTTGTCTCGGGACCGAGGCAGCCCCAGCATTTT	CSVVSGPRQPQHF
NA	TRBJ2-6	TRBV6-5	NA	TGTGCCAGCAGCCCAACTTCTGGGGCCAACGTCCTGACTTTC	CASSPTSGANVLTF
TRBD1	TRBJ1-1	TRBV7-2	once	TGTGCCAGCAGCTCGACAGGGAGGAGAACTGAAGCTTTCTTT	CASSSTGRRTEAFF
NA	TRBJ1-6	TRBV5-4	NA	TGTGCCAGCAGCTTGGAGGATAATTCACCCCTCCACTTT	CASSLEDNSPLHF
TRBD1	TRBJ1-2	TRBV3-1/TRBV3-2	few	TGTGCCAGCAGCCAAGGGACAGGGTGGTACGGCTACACCTTC	CASSQGTGWYGYTF
TRBD2	TRBJ2-7	TRBV7-9	NA	TGTGCCAGCAGCGCGGGGGGGAACTTTTACGAGCAGTACTTC	CASSAGGNFYEQYF
NA	TRBJ2-7	TRBV28	NA	TGTGCCAGCAGTTTAGGGACACAAGAGCAGTACTTC	CASSLGTQEQYF
TRBD1	TRBJ1-2	TRBV5-1	NA	TGCGCCAGCAGCCCGACAGGGGGCAATGGCTACACCTTC	CASSPTGGNGYTF
NA	TRBJ2-5	TRBV4-3	once	TGCGCCAGCAGCCAAGGCCGGTTTGCCGGGACCCAGTACTTC	CASSQGRFAGTQYF
NA	TRBJ1-1	TRBV5-6	few	TGTGCCAGCAGCTTTGTGGGTTGGGGCACTGAAGCTTTCTTT	CASSFVGWGTEAFF
NA	TRBJ2-3	TRBV7-2	NA	TGTGCCAGCAGGACCTTCGGAACCACAGATACGCAGTATTTT	CASRTFGTTDTQYF
NA	TRBJ2-7	TRBV7-9	few	TGTGCCAGCAGCCCCTCGGCCGTGTCCTACGAGCAGTACTTC	CASSPSAVSYEQYF
TRBD1	TRBJ2-3	TRBV11-3	NA	TGTGCCAGCAGCTCAAATACAGGGGCCACAGATACGCAGTATTTT	CASSSNTGATDTQYF
NA	TRBJ2-7	TRBV5-6	once	TGTGCCAGCAGCTTAAATCAGGGCTTTCACGAGCAGTACTTC	CASSLNQGFHEQYF
TRBD1	TRBJ2-5	TRBV13	NA	TGTGCCAGCAGCCCACCCGGACCGGGACAGGGAAAAGAGACCCAGTACTTC	CASSPPGPGQGKETQYF
TRBD1	TRBJ1-6	TRBV5-5	NA	TGTGCCAGCAACATACAGGGGTCCTATAATTCACCCCTCCACTTT	CASNIQGSYNSPLHF
TRBD1	TRBJ2-7	TRBV10-3	NA	TGTGCCATCAGCAGACAGGGGGTCGGCTCCTACGAGCAGTACTTC	CAISRQGVGSYEQYF
NA	TRBJ1-6	TRBV5-4	NA	TGTGCCAGCAGACCTCAGGGTGACAATTCACCCCTCCACTTT	CASRPQGDNSPLHF
TRBD2	TRBJ2-7	TRBV2	NA	TGTGCCAGCAGGACGACCGGGGGGGGAATGAGCGAGCAGTACTTC	CASRTTGGGMSEQYF
TRBD1	TRBJ1-1	TRBV5-6	NA	TGTGCCAGCAGTTCTGGGACAGGGGATAGAGCTTTCTTT	CASSSGTGDRAFF
NA	TRBJ2-7	TRBV7-6	once	TGTGCCAGCAGCCCCCGCCGCGACAGGCTATCCTACGAGCAGTACTTC	CASSPRRDRLSYEQYF
TRBD1	TRBJ1-1	TRBV6-5	NA	TGTGCCAGCAGTATCCGGGACAGGGGGACTGAAGCTTTCTTT	CASSIRDRGTEAFF
NA	TRBJ2-2	TRBV7-8	NA	TGTGCCAGCAGCCTCACGCTGGCCGGAACCGGGGAGCTGTTTTTT	CASSLTLAGTGELFF
NA	TRBJ2-1	TRBV15	NA	TGTGCCACCAGCAGGGAGGGGCAGGCGGTCAATGAGCAGTTCTTC	CATSREGQAVNEQFF
NA	TRBJ2-3	TRBV7-2	once	TGTGCCAGCAGCTTACGAGCGGGTCGGGCAGATACGCAGTATTTT	CASSLRAGRADTQYF
TRBD1	TRBJ1-6	TRBV4-3	NA	TGCGCCAGCAGCCGACAGGGGGGTCGAGGTTCACCCCTCCACTTT	CASSRQGGRGSPLHF
NA	TRBJ1-1	TRBV6-6	NA	TGTGCCAGCAGCCCAAGAGGGACGGGCACTGAAGCTTTCTTT	CASSPRGTGTEAFF
NA	TRBJ1-5	TRBV21-1	NA	TGTGCCAGCAGCAAAGATTATGGGAATAGCAATCAGCCCCAGCATTTT	CASSKDYGNSNQPQHF
TRBD1	TRBJ1-5	TRBV15	once	TGTGCCACTGCCGGGACAGGGGGCGGAAAGCCCCAGCATTTT	CATAGTGGGKPQHF